The sequence of this TCR beta chain was determined in a study of long-term antiretroviral therapy in people with HIV. Study results and limitations: Pre-ART expanded TRB clones stayed dominant throughout, though often decreasing after ART. Repertoires from HIV showed CDR3 length ranges narrower than those of controls.

This clone came up once. Its antigen is not identified. Inclusion required at least two post-ART and at least one pre-ART PBMC samples. At survey level, the immunoSEQ assay was run in its v3.0 version. Measured with immunoSEQ multiplex PCR; TCRdb has only the in-frame clones, and not every one. The sample lists roughly 30,000 clones, more than 75% seen once, with roughly 9% in the top ten. The TCR comes from a middle-aged man with HIV. Specimen: unsorted PBMCs, collected about 5 years after starting antiretroviral therapy.

The CDR3 DNA follows: TGTGCCAGCAGCGAACGACTAGCGGGGGGCTCCGTCAATGAGCAGTTCTTC. Translation gives CASSERLAGGSVNEQFF. The chain carries TRBV5-6 and TRBJ2-1; 13 positions match TRBD2. CDR1 and CDR2 (germline): SGHDT, YYEEEE. There are 17 residues in the CDR3. With V trimmed by 4 bases and J by 6 bases, 10 bases remained unmatched.